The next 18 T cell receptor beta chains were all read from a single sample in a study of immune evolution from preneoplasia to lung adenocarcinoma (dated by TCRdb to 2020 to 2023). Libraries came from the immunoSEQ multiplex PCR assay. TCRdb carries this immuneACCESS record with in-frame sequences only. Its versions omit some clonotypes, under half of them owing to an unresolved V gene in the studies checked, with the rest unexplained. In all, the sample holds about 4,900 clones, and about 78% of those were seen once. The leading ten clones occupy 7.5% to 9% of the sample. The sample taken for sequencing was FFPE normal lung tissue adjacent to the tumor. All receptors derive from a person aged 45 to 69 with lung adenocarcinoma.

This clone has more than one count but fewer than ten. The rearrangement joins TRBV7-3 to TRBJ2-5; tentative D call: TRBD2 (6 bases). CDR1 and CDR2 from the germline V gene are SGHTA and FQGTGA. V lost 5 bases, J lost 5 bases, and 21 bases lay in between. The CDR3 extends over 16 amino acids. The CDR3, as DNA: TGTGCCAGCAGCCCAAACAGTAGGGAGGTCCAGGAGACCCAGTACTTC. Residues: CASSPNSREVQETQYF.

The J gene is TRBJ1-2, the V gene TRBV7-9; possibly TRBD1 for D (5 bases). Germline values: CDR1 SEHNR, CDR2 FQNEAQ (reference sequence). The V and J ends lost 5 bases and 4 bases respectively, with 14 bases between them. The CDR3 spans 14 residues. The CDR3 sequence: CASSGEGQFYGYTF. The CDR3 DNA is TGTGCCAGCAGCGGCGAGGGGCAATTCTATGGCTACACCTTC.

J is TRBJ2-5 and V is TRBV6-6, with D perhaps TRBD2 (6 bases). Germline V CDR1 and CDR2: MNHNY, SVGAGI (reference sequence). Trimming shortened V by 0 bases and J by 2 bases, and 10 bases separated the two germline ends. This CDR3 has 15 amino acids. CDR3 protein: CASSYSLANQETQYF. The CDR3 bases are TGTGCCAGCAGTTACTCTCTAGCGAATCAAGAGACCCAGTACTTC.

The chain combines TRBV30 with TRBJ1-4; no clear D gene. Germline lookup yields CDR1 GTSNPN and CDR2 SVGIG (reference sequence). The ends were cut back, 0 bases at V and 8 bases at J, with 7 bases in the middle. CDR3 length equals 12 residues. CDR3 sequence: CAWSVLREKLFF. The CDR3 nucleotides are TGTGCCTGGAGTGTACTGCGGGAAAAACTGTTTTTT.

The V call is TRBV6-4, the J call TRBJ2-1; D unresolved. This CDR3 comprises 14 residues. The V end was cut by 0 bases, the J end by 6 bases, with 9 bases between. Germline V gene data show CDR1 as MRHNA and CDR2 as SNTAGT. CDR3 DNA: TGTGCCAGCAGTGACTCTGAAGGGTCCAATGAGCAGTTCTTC. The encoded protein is CASSDSEGSNEQFF.

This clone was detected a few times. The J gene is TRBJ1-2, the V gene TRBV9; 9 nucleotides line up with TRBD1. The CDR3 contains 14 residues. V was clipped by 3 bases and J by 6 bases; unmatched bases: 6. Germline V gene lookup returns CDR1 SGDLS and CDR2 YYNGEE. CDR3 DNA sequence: TGTGCCAGCAGCGGGGGACAGGGCCCTCATGGCTACACCTTC. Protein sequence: CASSGGQGPHGYTF.

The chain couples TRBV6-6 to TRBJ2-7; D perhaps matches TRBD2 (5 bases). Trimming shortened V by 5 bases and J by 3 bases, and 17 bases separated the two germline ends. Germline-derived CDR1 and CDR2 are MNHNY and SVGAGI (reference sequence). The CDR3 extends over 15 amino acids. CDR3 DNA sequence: TGTGCCAGCAGTCGCGCGGGTCAGCAGATCTACGAGCAGTACTTC. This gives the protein CASSRAGQQIYEQYF.

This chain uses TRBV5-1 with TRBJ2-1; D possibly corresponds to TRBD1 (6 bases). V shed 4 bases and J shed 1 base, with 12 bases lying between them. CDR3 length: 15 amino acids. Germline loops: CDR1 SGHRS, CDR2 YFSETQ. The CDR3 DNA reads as TGCGCCAGCAGCCTCGTAAGGGGGTCCTACAATGAGCAGTTCTTC. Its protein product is CASSLVRGSYNEQFF.

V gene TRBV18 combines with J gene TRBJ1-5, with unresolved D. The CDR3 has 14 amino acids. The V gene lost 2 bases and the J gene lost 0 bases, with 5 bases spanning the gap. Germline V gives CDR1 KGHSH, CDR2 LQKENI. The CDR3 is CASSPRASNQPQHF. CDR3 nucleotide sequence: TGTGCCAGCTCACCAAGGGCTAGCAATCAGCCCCAGCATTTT.

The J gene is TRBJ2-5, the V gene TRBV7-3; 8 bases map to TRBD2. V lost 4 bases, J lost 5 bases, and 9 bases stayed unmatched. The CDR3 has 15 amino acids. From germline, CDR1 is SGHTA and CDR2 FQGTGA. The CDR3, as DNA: TGTGCCAGCAGCTCACAAGCGGGAGAGGGTGAGACCCAGTACTTC. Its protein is CASSSQAGEGETQYF.

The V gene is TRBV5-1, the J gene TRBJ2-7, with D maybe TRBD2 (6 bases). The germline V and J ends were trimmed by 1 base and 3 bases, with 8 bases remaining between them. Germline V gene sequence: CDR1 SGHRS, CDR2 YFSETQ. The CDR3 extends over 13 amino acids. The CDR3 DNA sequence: TGCGCCAGCAGCTTGAGGACTAACTACGAGCAGTACTTC. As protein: CASSLRTNYEQYF.

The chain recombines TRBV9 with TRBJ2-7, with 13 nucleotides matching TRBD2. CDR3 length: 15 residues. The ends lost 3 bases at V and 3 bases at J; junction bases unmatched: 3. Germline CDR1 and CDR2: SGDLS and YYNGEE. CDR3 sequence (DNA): TGTGCCAGCAGCGAGGGACTAGCGGGAATCTACGAGCAGTACTTC. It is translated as CASSEGLAGIYEQYF. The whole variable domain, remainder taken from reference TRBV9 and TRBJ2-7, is DSGVTQTPKHLITATGQRVTLRCSPRSGDLSVYWYQQSLDQGLQFLIQYYNGEERAKGNILERFSAQQFPDLHSELNLSSLELGDSALYFCASSEGLAGIYEQYFGPGTRLTVT.

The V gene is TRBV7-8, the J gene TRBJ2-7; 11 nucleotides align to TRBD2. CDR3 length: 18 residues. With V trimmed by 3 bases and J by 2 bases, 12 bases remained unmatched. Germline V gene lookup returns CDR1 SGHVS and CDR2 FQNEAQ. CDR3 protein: CASSFTKMGGLAAYEQYF. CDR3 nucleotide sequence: TGTGCCAGCAGCTTTACAAAAATGGGGGGACTAGCGGCCTACGAGCAGTACTTC.

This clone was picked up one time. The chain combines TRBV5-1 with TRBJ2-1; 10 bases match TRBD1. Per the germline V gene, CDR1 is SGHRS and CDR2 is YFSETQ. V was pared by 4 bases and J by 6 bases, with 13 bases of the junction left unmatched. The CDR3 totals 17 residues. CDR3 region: CASSKTGTGVAGNEQFF. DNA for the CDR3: TGCGCCAGCAGCAAGACCGGGACAGGGGTCGCGGGCAATGAGCAGTTCTTC.

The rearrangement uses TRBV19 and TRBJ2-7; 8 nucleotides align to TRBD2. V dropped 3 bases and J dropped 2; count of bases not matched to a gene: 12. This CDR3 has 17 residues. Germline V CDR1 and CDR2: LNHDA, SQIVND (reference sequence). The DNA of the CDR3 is TGTGCCAGTAGTATCGCGGGGGGCGGGTCCGCGACCTACGAGCAGTACTTC. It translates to CASSIAGGGSATYEQYF.

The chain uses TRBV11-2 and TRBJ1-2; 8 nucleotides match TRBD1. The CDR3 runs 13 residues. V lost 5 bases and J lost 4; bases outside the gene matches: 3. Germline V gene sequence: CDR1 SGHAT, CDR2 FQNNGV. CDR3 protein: CASSPGQGYGYTF. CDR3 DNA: TGTGCCAGCAGCCCAGGACAGGGCTATGGCTACACCTTC.

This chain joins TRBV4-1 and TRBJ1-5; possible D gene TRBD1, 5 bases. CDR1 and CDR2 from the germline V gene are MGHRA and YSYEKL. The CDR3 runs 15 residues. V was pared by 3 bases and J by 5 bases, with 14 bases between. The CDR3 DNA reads TGCGCCAGCAGCCACATCAAGGGGTCTGATCAGCCCCAGCATTTT. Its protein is CASSHIKGSDQPQHF.

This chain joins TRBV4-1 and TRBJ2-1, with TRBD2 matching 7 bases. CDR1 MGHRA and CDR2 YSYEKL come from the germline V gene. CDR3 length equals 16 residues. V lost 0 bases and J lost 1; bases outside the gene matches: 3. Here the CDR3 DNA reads TGCGCCAGCAGCCAAGACGACGGGAGGTCCTACAATGAGCAGTTCTTC. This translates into CASSQDDGRSYNEQFF.